A single TCR beta chain is shown here with its context. The sample's treatment: roughly 20 received Ad26.COV2.S at low or high dose, single or two shots; roughly 5 received placebo; per-sample allocation not given. At day 63 after the first vaccine or placebo injection, samples were drawn. Boston hosted the donor, who was an adult aged 18-55 years. The data originate from a study of Ad26.COV2.S vaccination and SARS-CoV-2 variants. Study information: Recipients of Ad26.COV2.S got it intramuscularly, once or twice 56 days apart.

Sequencing was performed with immunoSEQ multiplex PCR; in TCRdb, only in-frame clones are kept and a portion is missing. The table shows about 380,000 clones, with approximately 83% occurring only once. Germline V gene data show CDR1 as SGHRS and CDR2 as YFSETQ. The CDR3 runs to 15 residues. Trimming at V came to 2 bases and at J to 5 bases, leaving 5 bases not matched to a gene. This receptor was taken from a person between 18 and 65 years old who received the Ad26.COV2.S COVID-19 vaccine or a placebo. The sequences come from peripheral blood, collected in a trial of Ad26.COV2.S vaccine versus placebo. V usage is TRBV5-1 and J usage is TRBJ2-2; 8 bases fit TRBD1. For the CDR3, the DNA is TGCGCCAGCAGCTTACGACAGGGGACTACCGGGGAGCTGTTTTTT. Protein product: CASSLRQGTTGELFF.